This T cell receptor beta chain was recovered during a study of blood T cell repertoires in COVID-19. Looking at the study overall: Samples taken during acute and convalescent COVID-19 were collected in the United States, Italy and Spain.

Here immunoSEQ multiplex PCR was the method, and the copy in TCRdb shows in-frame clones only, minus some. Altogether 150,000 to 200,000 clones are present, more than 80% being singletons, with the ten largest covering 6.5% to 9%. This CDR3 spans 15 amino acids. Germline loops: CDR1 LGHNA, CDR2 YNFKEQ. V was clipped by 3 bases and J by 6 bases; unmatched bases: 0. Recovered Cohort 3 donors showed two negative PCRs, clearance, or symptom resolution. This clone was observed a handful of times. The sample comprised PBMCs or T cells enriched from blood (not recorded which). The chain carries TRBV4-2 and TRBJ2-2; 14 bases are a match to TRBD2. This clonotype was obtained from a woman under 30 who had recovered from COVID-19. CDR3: CASSQTSGGAGELFF. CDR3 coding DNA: TGTGCCAGCAGCCAGACTAGCGGGGGGGCCGGGGAGCTGTTTTTT.